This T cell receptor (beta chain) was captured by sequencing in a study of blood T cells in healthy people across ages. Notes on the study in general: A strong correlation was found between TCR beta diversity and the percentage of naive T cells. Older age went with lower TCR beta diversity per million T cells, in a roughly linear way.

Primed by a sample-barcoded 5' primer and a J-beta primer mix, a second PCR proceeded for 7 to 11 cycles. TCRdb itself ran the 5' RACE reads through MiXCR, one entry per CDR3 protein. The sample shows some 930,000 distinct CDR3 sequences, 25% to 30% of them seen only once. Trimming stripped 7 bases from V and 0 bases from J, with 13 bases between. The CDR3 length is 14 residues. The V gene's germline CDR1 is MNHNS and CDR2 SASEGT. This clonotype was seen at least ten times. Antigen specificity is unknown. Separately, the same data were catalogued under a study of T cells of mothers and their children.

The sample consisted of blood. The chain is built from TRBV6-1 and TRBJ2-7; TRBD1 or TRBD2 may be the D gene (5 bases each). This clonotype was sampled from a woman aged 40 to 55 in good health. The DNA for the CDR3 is TGTGCCAGCACTGGGACGTACAGCTCCTACGAGCAGTACTTC. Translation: CASTGTYSSYEQYF.